This TCR beta chain originates from a study of shared clonotypes between healthy human individuals (dated by TCRdb to the early 2020s). Regarding the research as a whole: Two women and a few men aged 18 to 49 years were included in the cohort. To increase sequencing depth and limit assay-specific biases, TCR repertoire library preparation and sequencing were carried out by different laboratories using diverse techniques. To estimate repertoire size and how much clonotype sharing occurs between individuals, the study deeply sequenced the blood TCR repertoires of 4 to 6 healthy adults. Leukapheresis yielded between about 0.8 and 9.5 billion PBMCs per donor.

About this clone itself: The antigen it recognizes is unknown. No base quality values were provided; no much bigger clone lies one nucleotide off.

Healthy HIV-negative adults with no recently reported acute infections or vaccinations were included as donors. Only Caucasian adults living in Nashville, Tennessee, USA were represented among the donors. For unsorted samples, 90 million to 95 million PBMCs were counted, and genomic DNA was extracted using the QIAamp DNA Blood Mini kit. Blood was obtained by leukapheresis, after which PBMCs were separated by Ficoll-Histopaque density gradient centrifugation and cryopreserved in liquid nitrogen vapor phase. The CDR3 numbers 15 residues from cysteine through phenylalanine. The CDR3 DNA has 45 bases and is translated from base 1. The germline V gene specifies SGHTA as CDR1 and FQGNSA as CDR2. V is cut back by 6 bases and J by 3 bases, with 8 bases in the junction unmatched. Overall study results and their limits: Based on pairwise subsampling, the degree of clonotype sharing among donors was expected to be affected by sequencing depth. Sampling was restricted to blood, and TCR repertoires in tissue are likely to differ from TCR repertoires in blood. Because the study included only a small number of donors, the genetic and exposure-history diversity represented was limited.

Using the deep immunoSEQ assay, TCR CDR3 regions were amplified from genomic DNA by multiplex PCR. For each cell subset, the extracted genomic DNA was distributed evenly across all wells of several immunoSEQ 96-well plates, and each plate served as one replicate. For unsorted PBMC, each replicate PCR was loaded with roughly 270 ng genomic DNA, equivalent to about 30,000 T cell genomes. Ten immunoSEQ deep assay plates were used to sequence the unsorted PBMC genomic DNA. Purified libraries were quantified with a Qubit 3.0 fluorometer, sized on a Bioanalyzer 2100, and re-quantified with the KAPA Library Quantification kit. Every immunoSEQ 96-well plate was sequenced on a dedicated single-read 150-cycle Illumina NextSeq 550 flow cell. Per the source publication's procedure: The immunoSEQ output contained only junctional sequences without quality scores, so filtering could not match that applied to full-length reads. Sequences were annotated with PyIR, a Python wrapper for IgBLAST v1.9, and V/J genes and CDR3 were assigned using IMGT germline references. Any read was removed if the V/J assignment was weak (E-value above 1e-6), the CDR3 was missing, or the read contained stop codons, out-of-frame junctions, or ambiguous translated residues. A V3J clonotype was defined by an identical inferred V gene, J gene, and CDR3 amino acid sequence. Percentage overlap between repertoires was calculated by dividing the number of shared unique clonotypes by the size of the smaller repertoire. RTK rarefaction, the Chao1 estimator, and Recon v2.1 estimates of unobserved clonotypes were used to assess repertoire richness. TCRdb took this table from immuneACCESS and kept in-frame rearrangements with V and J called. Such tables lack part of the clones; where checked against another copy, unresolved V genes explain under half of the gap, and the rest is unexplained. V and J calls and clone size are given by that table; D and trimming were obtained from the DNA. The sample profile shows about 470,000 clones; 70% to 80% of them were found once. Approximately 13% of the sample is in the top ten clones.

The sample comprised PBMCs. The chain links TRBV7-2 with TRBJ2-3, with 8 bases matching TRBD1. This TCR was recovered from a woman between 40 and 55 years old in good health. Some clones in this sample may be carry-over from other donors' samples. In nucleotide form, the sequence is TGTGCCAGCAGGCCGACAGGGGCCCGGACAGATACGCAGTATTTT. It specifies CASRPTGARTDTQYF. With the rest looked up from the reference TRBV7-2 and TRBJ2-3 genes rather than sequenced, the full variable domain is GAGVSQSPSNKVTEKGKDVELRCDPISGHTALYWYRQSLGQGLEFLIYFQGNSAPDKSGLPSDRFSAERTGGSVSTLTIQRTQQEDSAVYLCASRPTGARTDTQYFGPGTRLTVL.